A selection of T cell receptor beta chains follows, all from one sample in a study of OX40 agonist ivuxolimab in advanced cancers. Only in-frame clones appear in the TCRdb table, and some are missing; sequencing was by immunoSEQ multiplex PCR. The table shows tens of thousands of clones, with around 90% occurring only once. Sample: CD4+ or CD8+ T cells sorted from blood, taken in a trial of the OX40 agonist ivuxolimab. All receptors come from an adult with an advanced solid tumor such as melanoma, head and neck, liver or kidney cancer. Both conserved end residues are part of each CDR3. The D gene is left open where the match is weak. Some rows have no size entry. The others give once, few or many, or a class for an expanded clone.

clone_size j_call v_call cdr3_length d_call cdr3_nt cdr3_aa
NA TRBJ1-3 TRBV2 14 NA TGTGCCAGCAGTGAACAGGCAGCTGGAAACACCATATATTTT CASSEQAAGNTIYF
NA TRBJ2-7 TRBV13 11 NA TGTGCCAGCAGCTTGGGCTACGAGCAGTACTTC CASSLGYEQYF
NA TRBJ2-1 TRBV4-1 15 TRBD2 TGCGCCAGCAGTCGCACTAGCGGGAGATACAATGAGCAGTTCTTC CASSRTSGRYNEQFF
NA TRBJ1-1 TRBV19 12 NA TGTGCCAGTAGTCAGGACCGGGATGAAGCTTTCTTT CASSQDRDEAFF
NA TRBJ2-1 TRBV5-6 15 TRBD1 TGTGCCAGCAGTCCCCGGGACAGGGGTACGAATGAGCAGTTCTTC CASSPRDRGTNEQFF
NA TRBJ1-5 TRBV30 16 NA TGTGCCTGGAGTGTAAGGTTAGGGGGGAGCAATCAGCCCCAGCATTTT CAWSVRLGGSNQPQHF
NA TRBJ1-3 TRBV27 14 NA TGTGCCAGCAGTGAACACCGGACGGGAAACACCATATATTTT CASSEHRTGNTIYF
NA TRBJ2-2 TRBV5-1 14 NA TGCGCCAGCAGCTTCGGGGTGAACACCGGGGAGCTGTTTTTT CASSFGVNTGELFF
NA TRBJ1-5 TRBV19 14 NA TGTGCCAGTACAACGCAGGGGATCGGTCAGCCCCAGCATTTT CASTTQGIGQPQHF
once TRBJ2-7 TRBV4-1 15 TRBD1 TGCGCCAGCAGTCGGGGACAGGGGCCAACCTACGAGCAGTACTTC CASSRGQGPTYEQYF
NA TRBJ1-5 TRBV2 15 TRBD1 TGTGCCAGCAGGGGGACAGGGGGAGGTTTCCAGCCCCAGCATTTT CASRGTGGGFQPQHF
NA TRBJ1-4 TRBV5-1 14 NA TGCGCCAGCAGCTTTGGCAGAACTAATGAAAAACTGTTTTTT CASSFGRTNEKLFF
once TRBJ1-4 TRBV7-9 14 NA TGTGCCAGCAGCTCGCATGCAACTAATGAAAAACTGTTTTTT CASSSHATNEKLFF
NA TRBJ1-1 TRBV11-2 10 NA TGTGCCAGCAGGAACACTGAAGCTTTCTTT CASRNTEAFF
NA TRBJ2-7 TRBV7-9 14 TRBD1 TGTGCCAGCAGCTTCGGGACAGGGGTTTACGAGCAGTACTTC CASSFGTGVYEQYF
NA TRBJ2-1 TRBV5-4 17 TRBD2 TGTGCCAGCAGCTTAGCGGGAGGGCTTAAATCCTACAATGAGCAGTTCTTC CASSLAGGLKSYNEQFF
NA TRBJ2-5 TRBV19 17 TRBD1 TGTGCCAGTAAGGGCAGACAGGGGGTGGATCCACAAGAGACCCAGTACTTC CASKGRQGVDPQETQYF
NA TRBJ2-3 TRBV29-1 12 NA TGCAGCGCAGCGACGGACACAGATACGCAGTATTTT CSAATDTDTQYF
NA TRBJ1-1 TRBV6-6 12 NA TGTGCCAGCAGCGAAAGAAACACTGAAGCTTTCTTT CASSERNTEAFF
few TRBJ2-5 TRBV11-3 14 NA TGTGCCAGCAGCTCAGGACTACAGGGAGAGACCCAGTACTTC CASSSGLQGETQYF
NA TRBJ2-1 TRBV28 12 NA TGTGCCAGCAGTTTACTTGTCAATGAGCAGTTCTTC CASSLLVNEQFF
NA TRBJ2-3 TRBV10-3 12 NA TGTGCCATCAGTGAGGCCACAGATACGCAGTATTTT CAISEATDTQYF
NA TRBJ2-7 TRBV28 13 NA TGTGCCAGCAGTTTATTAATAACCTACGAGCAGTACTTC CASSLLITYEQYF
NA TRBJ1-5 TRBV19 13 NA TGTGCCAGTCGTGGGGAGGGGAATCAGCCCCAGCATTTT CASRGEGNQPQHF
NA TRBJ1-5 TRBV7-6 16 NA TGTGCCAGCAGCTTAGGGGTCGGCGAGAGCAATCAGCCCCAGCATTTT CASSLGVGESNQPQHF
NA TRBJ1-1 TRBV6-1 13 NA TGTGCCAGCAGTCGAACACAGAACACTGAAGCTTTCTTT CASSRTQNTEAFF
NA TRBJ1-2 TRBV7-9 19 NA TGTGCCAGCAGCTCTTCAAGAATGGGACCGTTTATTATAAAAAATGGCTACACCTTC CASSSSRMGPFIIKNGYTF
NA TRBJ2-3 TRBV11-1 16 TRBD1 TGTGCCAGCCCCAGAGGAGGCGGACAGGGCCCACAAACGCAGTATTTT CASPRGGGQGPQTQYF
NA TRBJ1-6 TRBV7-6 14 NA TGTGCCAGCAGCTTAGTACAGGGTGAATCACCCCTCCACTTT CASSLVQGESPLHF
NA TRBJ1-5 TRBV7-2 13 NA TGTGCCAGCAGCCTCCAGAAAGATCAGCCCCAGCATTTT CASSLQKDQPQHF
NA TRBJ1-2 TRBV5-1 15 NA TGCGCCAGCAGCTTGTCTGCGGGGGGCGACTATGGCTACACCTTC CASSLSAGGDYGYTF
NA TRBJ2-5 TRBV30 14 NA TGTGCCTGGAGTCTCCGGGTGGCGGGTGAGACCCAGTACTTC CAWSLRVAGETQYF